These 16 T cell receptor beta chains came from one sample sequenced in a study of graft-versus-host responses after intestinal transplantation. Assay: immunoSEQ multiplex PCR; the TCRdb copy retains only in-frame clones and omits some. The data show about 88,000 clones, with around 90% seen just once and 0.095% to 0.11% held by the top ten. Which antigens these TCRs recognize remains unknown. The specimen comprised unstimulated CD4+ T cells sorted from spleen or lymph node cells, sampled before intestinal transplant. The source is a human donor who received an intestinal transplant.

For the CDR3, the DNA is TGTGCCAGCTCACCGGCGGTACCGGAGACTGAAGCTTTCTTT. As protein: CASSPAVPETEAFF. The chain uses TRBV18 and TRBJ1-1, with D hard to call. Trimming left V 3 bases short and J 5 bases short, with 13 bases between. This CDR3 is 14 amino acids long. Germline-derived CDR1 and CDR2 are KGHSH and LQKENI.

The rearrangement joins TRBV5-6 to TRBJ2-3; TRBD1 matches at 7 bases. There are 16 residues in the CDR3. V shed 4 bases and J 4 bases; nucleotides not matched to a gene: 12. CDR1 and CDR2 (germline): SGHDT, YYEEEE. CDR3 sequence (DNA): TGTGCCAGCAGCCGACTACCGGGACAGCTATCAGATACGCAGTATTTT. Translated: CASSRLPGQLSDTQYF.

V and J are TRBV27 and TRBJ2-5; TRBD2 might be the D (7 bases). There are 16 residues in the CDR3. Germline-derived CDR1 and CDR2 are MNHEY and SMNVEV (reference sequence). The V gene lost 4 bases and the J gene lost 5 bases, with 20 bases spanning the gap. The CDR3 loop is CASSYQRWGGPETQYF. The CDR3 region has the DNA TGTGCCAGCAGTTACCAGCGGTGGGGGGGCCCGGAGACCCAGTACTTC.

This clone was recorded once. The V and J genes are TRBV5-4 and TRBJ2-5; D uncertain. V lost 1 base and J 3 bases, leaving 7 bases between the germline ends. The CDR3 is 13 amino acids. Germline V gene data show CDR1 as SGHNT and CDR2 as YYREEE (reference sequence). The CDR3 region has the DNA TGTGCCAGCAGCTTGTTCGGTGAAGAGACCCAGTACTTC. Its protein product is CASSLFGEETQYF.

This sequence joins TRBV9 and TRBJ2-6; D remains unclear. This CDR3 region has 15 residues. Trimming took 0 bases from V and 0 from J, leaving 4 bases between them. CDR1 and CDR2 from the germline V gene are SGDLS and YYNGEE. The CDR3 loop is CASSVAVSGANVLTF. The CDR3 DNA reads TGTGCCAGCAGCGTAGCGGTCTCTGGGGCCAACGTCCTGACTTTC.

The chain recombines TRBV9 with TRBJ2-3; no definite D call. The V and J ends lost 0 bases and 5 bases respectively, with 4 bases between them. CDR1 and CDR2 (germline): SGDLS, YYNGEE. The CDR3 consists of 12 residues. The CDR3 DNA follows: TGTGCCAGCAGCGTAGACTTAGATACGCAGTATTTT. It yields the protein CASSVDLDTQYF.

This chain's CDR3 is CASTGTGFGTGELFF. CDR3 DNA sequence: TGTGCCAGCACCGGGACAGGGTTTGGAACCGGGGAGCTGTTTTTT. This chain connects TRBV6-6 to TRBJ2-2; TRBD1 agrees at 9 bases. The CDR3 is 15 residues long. The V and J ends lost 7 bases and 5 bases, in that order; junction bases with no gene match: 8. Germline V gene lookup returns CDR1 MNHNY and CDR2 SVGAGI (reference sequence).

This clone was recorded a few times. This chain joins TRBV6-5 and TRBJ2-7, with 11 bases identical to TRBD2. Germline loops: CDR1 MNHEY, CDR2 SVGAGI. With V trimmed by 0 bases and J by 6 bases, 4 bases remained unmatched. This CDR3 spans 15 amino acids. The chain's CDR3 is CASSYSRLAGGEQYF. The CDR3 coding sequence is TGTGCCAGCAGTTACTCCCGGCTAGCGGGGGGCGAGCAGTACTTC.

This chain connects TRBV5-1 to TRBJ2-1; TRBD1 is a possible D gene (5 bases). Trimming stripped 4 bases from V and 7 bases from J, with 12 bases between. Germline V gene sequence: CDR1 SGHRS, CDR2 YFSETQ. The CDR3 is 13 residues long. CDR3 in amino acids: CASSVDIGNEQFF. The DNA of the CDR3 is TGCGCCAGCAGCGTGGACATCGGGAATGAGCAGTTCTTC.

This clone was counted a single time. DNA of the CDR3: TGTGCCAGCTCACCACCCTCCCCACACTACCAACTCCACTTT. Its protein is CASSPPSPHYQLHF. V usage is TRBV18 and J usage is TRBJ1-6; D gene ambiguous. Per the germline V gene, CDR1 is KGHSH and CDR2 is LQKENI. Trimming removed 0 bases from V and 16 bases from J, with 16 bases in between. The CDR3 runs 14 residues.

This clone appeared a single time. This sequence joins TRBV5-1 and TRBJ2-1, with a possible D match to TRBD2 (6 bases). The germline V gene encodes CDR1 SGHRS and CDR2 YFSETQ. The CDR3 length is 13 residues. V was shortened by 0 bases and J by 12 bases, with 13 bases between the two germline ends. The CDR3 bases are TGCGCCAGCAGCTTGGCCGGAGGGTCGTCGCAGTTCTTC. Encoded protein: CASSLAGGSSQFF.

The chain is built from TRBV5-1 and TRBJ2-7, with 9 bases fitting TRBD1. From germline, CDR1 is SGHRS and CDR2 YFSETQ. The junction had 9 bases not matched to a gene; V was cut back by 4 bases and J by 4 bases. There are 15 residues in the CDR3. The CDR3 spells CASSPAGQGQYEQYF. Here the CDR3 DNA reads TGCGCCAGCAGCCCGGCGGGACAGGGACAGTACGAGCAGTACTTC. Together with reference TRBV5-1 and TRBJ2-7, the CDR3 gives the full variable domain: KAGVTQTPRYLIKTRGQQVTLSCSPISGHRSVSWYQQTPGQGLQFLFEYFSETQRNKGNFPGRFSGRQFSNSRSEMNVSTLELGDSALYLCASSPAGQGQYEQYFGPGTRLTVT.

In its sample, this clone was seen once. The chain combines TRBV2 with TRBJ1-3; the D gene is possibly TRBD1 (6 bases). V gave up 6 bases and J gave up 3 bases, with 9 bases separating them. The CDR3 loop spans 13 amino acids. Per the germline V gene, CDR1 is SNHLY and CDR2 is FYNNEI. The CDR3 coding sequence is TGTGCCAGCAGCAGACAGGTTGGAAACACCATATATTTT. Translated: CASSRQVGNTIYF.

The chain links TRBV7-9 to TRBJ2-3; D is possibly TRBD1 (6 bases). Per germline, CDR1 SEHNR and CDR2 FQNEAQ (reference sequence). Trimming removed 6 bases from V and 0 bases from J, with 13 bases in between. The CDR3 runs to 15 residues. The CDR3 DNA reads as TGTGCCAGCAGTCGACAGGACTTCAGCACAGATACGCAGTATTTT. Amino acids: CASSRQDFSTDTQYF.

The chain's CDR3 is CASRGTGGPNYGYTF. CDR3 sequence (DNA): TGTGCCAGCAGGGGGACAGGGGGCCCTAACTATGGCTACACCTTC. The J gene is TRBJ1-2, the V gene TRBV6-6; TRBD1 agrees at 12 bases. Unmatched junction bases numbered 2, after V lost 6 bases and J lost 0 bases. Germline V gene lookup returns CDR1 MNHNY and CDR2 SVGAGI (reference sequence). The CDR3 loop spans 15 amino acids.

This sequence joins TRBV5-1 and TRBJ2-2; 12 bases are a match to TRBD2. The CDR3 has 18 amino acids. After removal of 4 bases from V and 1 base from J, the junction contained 8 bases not matched to a gene. CDR1 and CDR2 from the germline V gene are SGHRS and YFSETQ. CDR3 in DNA: TGCGCCAGCAGCACGGGACTAGCGGGTGCACGGAACACCGGGGAGCTGTTTTTT. It encodes CASSTGLAGARNTGELFF.